The TCR beta chain under discussion was sequenced for a study of blood T cells in healthy people across ages. Overall study: With template switching, about one barcoded beta molecule was captured per two T cells. The study, taken as a whole, reports: Since the PBMCs were unsorted, naive and antigen-experienced cells could not be conclusively compared. With donor CMV status unknown, expanded clonotype changes were possibly confounded.

Trimming took off 6 bases at V and 1 base at J, with 16 bases between the two ends. The CDR3 is 15 amino acids. This clonotype was found a few times. Its antigen is as yet unknown. Alongside a J-beta primer mix, a sample-barcoded 5' primer served in a second PCR lasting about 7 to 12 cycles. TCRdb called the 5' RACE reads again in MiXCR, with one record for every CDR3 protein. The table records 1.8 million or so distinct CDR3 sequences, about two fifths of them present only once. The sequenced sample was blood. This TCR was recovered from a human donor in good health. This sequence joins TRBV12-3 or TRBV12-4 and TRBJ2-7; tentative D call: TRBD2 (5 bases). CDR3 amino acids: CASSQVGGPSYEQYF. The CDR3 nucleotides read TGTGCCAGCAGCCAAGTCGGCGGGCCTTCCTACGAGCAGTACTTC.